One sample yielded the 11 T cell receptor beta chains listed below, sequenced in a study of shared clonotypes between healthy human individuals. Assay used: immunoSEQ multiplex PCR; TCRdb lists only in-frame clones, some missing. The sample lists about 960,000 clones, about three quarters occurring once. The sequencing sample was made of memory CD4+ T cells sorted from blood. Subset noted: CD45RA-negative fraction. All receptors derive from a man in his late teens or twenties in good health.

V is TRBV28 and J is TRBJ2-1, with 7 bases fitting TRBD2. Per the germline V gene, CDR1 is MDHEN and CDR2 is SYDVKM. J gave up 8 bases and V 6 bases, and 13 bases lay outside the gene matches. CDR3 length: 15 residues. The CDR3 sequence is CASSRSGGSVDEQFF. The CDR3 DNA follows: TGTGCCAGCAGCCGATCAGGCGGGAGTGTCGATGAGCAGTTCTTC.

The V call is TRBV23-1, the J call TRBJ2-5, with a weak D call TRBD1 (6 bases). TRBV23-1 is labeled an ORF, and its function is uncertain. The CDR3 loop spans 17 amino acids. Trimming cost V 2 bases and J 1 base, with 17 bases left between them. CDR3 amino acids: CASSQHWQGNCQETQYF. The CDR3 coding sequence is TGCGCCAGCAGTCAACACTGGCAGGGGAACTGCCAAGAGACCCAGTACTTC.

In regard to this clone: This may be a read error: a much more frequent sequence differs by one nucleotide. The CDR3 sequence is CASSWTGSSYEQYF. The CDR3, as DNA: TGCGCCAGCAGCTGGACAGGGAGCTCCTACGAGCAGTACTTC. This sequence joins TRBV5-1 and TRBJ2-7; 8 bases are shared with TRBD1. V lost 3 bases, J lost 0 bases, and 2 bases stayed unmatched. Germline CDR1 SGHRS, CDR2 YFSETQ. The CDR3 runs to 14 residues.

This clone showed up just a few times. The V gene is TRBV28, the J gene TRBJ2-7; TRBD2 agrees at 7 bases. Looked up from germline, CDR1 is MDHEN and CDR2 is SYDVKM. The CDR3 runs 15 residues. V lost 5 bases to trimming and J lost 2 bases; unmatched junction nucleotides: 9. CDR3 sequence (DNA): TGTGCCAGCAGTCCCCCGCGGGGGAGGGCCTACGAGCAGTACTTC. It is translated as CASSPPRGRAYEQYF.

The V call is TRBV9, the J call TRBJ1-6, with TRBD1 as a possible D gene (6 bases). This CDR3 region has 16 residues. Germline CDR1 and CDR2: SGDLS and YYNGEE. Between the trimmed V and J ends, which lost 4 bases and 8 bases, there was a span of 19 bases. The CDR3 nucleotides read TGTGCCAGCAGCCCATCCCCAGGGGTAGTGGATTCACCCCTCCACTTT. It codes for CASSPSPGVVDSPLHF.

The chain couples TRBV5-4 to TRBJ2-4, with a weak D call TRBD1 (6 bases). V lost 3 bases and J lost 0, with 7 bases in between. This CDR3 is 14 amino acids long. CDR1 SGHNT and CDR2 YYREEE come from the germline V gene (reference sequence). The CDR3 protein is CASSSQGAKNIQYF. CDR3 nucleotide sequence: TGTGCCAGCAGCTCACAGGGAGCCAAAAACATTCAGTACTTC.

V and J are TRBV10-1 and TRBJ2-3; 11 bases map to TRBD1. The junction had 0 bases not matched to a gene; V was cut back by 4 bases and J by 0 bases. From germline, CDR1 is WNHNN and CDR2 SYGVQD (reference sequence). CDR3 length equals 15 residues. The CDR3 loop is CASSGDRGSTDTQYF. CDR3 nucleotide sequence: TGCGCCAGCAGTGGGGACAGGGGGAGCACAGATACGCAGTATTTT.

This clone was counted once. The J gene is TRBJ2-1, the V gene TRBV6-6; D might be TRBD2 (6 bases). The germline V and J ends were trimmed by 6 bases and 10 bases, with 13 bases remaining between them. CDR1 MNHNY and CDR2 SVGAGI come from the germline V gene (reference sequence). The CDR3 contains 12 residues. In DNA form, the CDR3 reads TGTGCCAGCAGGACCAGGAGGGAGGAGCAGTTCTTC. It yields the protein CASRTRREEQFF.

The V gene is TRBV4-3, the J gene TRBJ2-3; D is ambiguous. The CDR3 runs 13 residues. The V and J ends lost 1 base and 8 bases respectively, with 10 bases between them. Germline CDR1 LGHNA, CDR2 YSLEER. DNA of the CDR3: TGCGCCAGCAGCCAAGGGGGAATTGGTACGCAGTATTTT. It yields the protein CASSQGGIGTQYF.

The V gene is TRBV18, the J gene TRBJ2-7; D possibly corresponds to TRBD2 (7 bases). The CDR3 sequence is 13 residues long. Trimming left V 4 bases short and J 12 bases short, with 19 bases between. The germline CDR1 and CDR2 sequences are KGHSH and LQKENI. The CDR3 DNA reads as TGTGCCAGCTCACGGGGCGGGGGCCTCCCCGTGTACTTC. It codes for CASSRGGGLPVYF.

V and J are TRBV18 and TRBJ2-5; D not certain. V shed 2 bases and J shed 0 bases, with 7 bases lying between them. The CDR3 contains 14 residues. Germline loops: CDR1 KGHSH, CDR2 LQKENI. Written as DNA, the CDR3 is TGTGCCAGCTCACCAGGGATTAACCAAGAGACCCAGTACTTC. Translation: CASSPGINQETQYF.